This T cell receptor beta chain derives from a study of cytomegalovirus exposure and HLA in healthy donors. Findings and caveats of the study: TRBV6-2, TRBV6-3 and some other V segments were excluded as indistinguishable. Researchers reported from a later analysis that most CMV-associated TCR beta chains appeared HLA-restricted.

Amplification used 60 Vbeta primers and 13 Jbeta primers. This table comes from immunoSEQ multiplex PCR, and its TCRdb copy is limited to in-frame clones, with some not included. The table has under 200,000 clones, around 80% seen once. V was clipped by 2 bases and J by 4 bases, with 8 bases between them. There are 12 residues in the CDR3. Germline V lookup: CDR1 GTSNPN, CDR2 SVGIG (reference sequence). Regarding this clone: Its target is unknown.

The sample taken for sequencing was PBMCs. V gene TRBV30 combines with J gene TRBJ2-5; D uncertain. The TCR comes from a man between 35 and 55 years old in good health and CMV-seronegative. The CDR3 DNA reads TGTGCCTGGAGTAAAGCGATAGAGACCCAGTACTTC. As protein: CAWSKAIETQYF. Full variable domain (rest looked up from reference TRBV30 and TRBJ2-5): SQTIHQWPATLVQPVGSPLSLECTVEGTSNPNLYWYRQAAGRGLQLLFYSVGIGQISSEVPQNLSASRPQDRQFILSSKKLLLSDSGFYLCAWSKAIETQYFGPGTRLLVL.